The present T cell receptor (beta chain) was sequenced within a study of T cells in tumors after PD-1 blockade. Study as a whole: On average, tumor samples gave more than 25,000 TCR templates and about 6,000 unique clonotypes.

As for time point: first of two post-therapy site-matched biopsies about 2 months apart. Comment on this clone: Its antigen is currently unknown.

This table comes from immunoSEQ multiplex PCR, and its TCRdb copy is limited to in-frame clones, with some not included. The sample carries fewer than 3,000 clones, roughly 78% recorded once. Looked up from germline, CDR1 is SGHTS and CDR2 is YDEGEE. V shed 0 bases and J 8 bases; nucleotides not matched to a gene: 6. The CDR3 runs to 15 residues. General study findings and limits: Some novel exhausted tumor clones appeared in pre-treatment blood, suggesting peripheral recruitment. Only pre- versus post-treatment comparisons showed clonal replacement.

This clonotype was sampled from a human donor with basal cell carcinoma. The chain uses TRBV5-8 and TRBJ2-4, with TRBD1 identical over 9 bases. The source material was tumor tissue, sampled after anti-PD-1 treatment. The CDR3 coding sequence is TGTGCCAGCAGCTTGGCCACAGGGGGCCGGGACATTCAGTACTTC. Translating it yields CASSLATGGRDIQYF.